The subject of this entry is one T cell receptor beta chain. The antigen remains undetermined. This record belongs to a study of shared clonotypes between healthy human individuals. Background on the study: Used for every donor were three CD4 naive, three CD4 memory, two CD8 naive and one CD8 memory plate.

Notes on the study in general: Naive subsets usually exceeded memory subsets in estimated richness. All-four-donor shared clonotypes had higher generation probabilities than non-shared clonotypes did.

The CDR3 totals 15 residues. V lost 2 bases to trimming and J lost 5 bases, with 16 bases between them. CDR1 is SGDLS and CDR2 is YYNGEE in the germline V gene. The table came from immunoSEQ multiplex PCR; TCRdb's copy has only in-frame clones and leaves some out. The sample yields 2,500,000 or so clones, roughly nine tenths seen once. The sample taken for sequencing was naive CD4+ T cells sorted from blood. The subset was: CD45RA+ positively selected. The clonotype comes from a man aged 18 to 29 in good health. The chain links TRBV9 to TRBJ2-5; maybe TRBD2 (7 bases). CDR3 protein: CASSVGRGLSETQYF. The CDR3 DNA follows: TGTGCCAGCAGCGTCGGGCGGGGGCTGTCGGAGACCCAGTACTTC. Looking up the rest from reference TRBV9 and TRBJ2-5 gives the full variable domain: DSGVTQTPKHLITATGQRVTLRCSPRSGDLSVYWYQQSLDQGLQFLIQYYNGEERAKGNILERFSAQQFPDLHSELNLSSLELGDSALYFCASSVGRGLSETQYFGPGTRLLVL.